The entry below describes one TCR beta chain. The CDR3 spans 15 residues. Germline assignment: CDR1 SGHDN and CDR2 FVKESK. Trimming cost V 0 bases and J 2 bases, with 9 bases left between them. The data were obtained in a study of T cell changes during pregnancy in multiple sclerosis. The method was immunoSEQ multiplex PCR; TCRdb's version includes in-frame clones alone and lacks a portion of them. This repertoire shows some 30,000 clones, about nine tenths found once; its top ten account for 8.5% to 14%. The receptor was derived from a female donor with multiple sclerosis, enrolled in a pregnancy study. The specimen comprised CD8+ T cells from peripheral blood mononuclear cells, sampled in the third trimester of pregnancy. This chain uses TRBV14 with TRBJ2-3; D is uncertain. CDR3 sequence reads: CASSQDGQFTDTQYF. The CDR3 DNA follows: TGTGCCAGCAGCCAAGATGGGCAGTTCACAGATACGCAGTATTTT.